This TCR beta chain was recovered during a study of shared clonotypes between healthy human individuals. All of the donors resided in Nashville, Tennessee, and each was a Caucasian adult. The table lists this clone with a few counts. Some clones are missing from TCRdb's copy, which holds only in-frame ones; the method was immunoSEQ multiplex PCR. This table holds more than 400,000 clones, 78% found once. V was shortened by 5 bases and J by 8 bases, with 10 bases between the two germline ends. From germline, CDR1 is MGHRA and CDR2 YSYEKL. The CDR3 runs to 12 residues. The source is a woman aged 40 to 55 in good health. Some clones in this sample may be carry-over from other donors' samples. The sequenced sample consisted of PBMCs. The chain carries TRBV4-1 and TRBJ2-1; D is unclear. The CDR3 bases are TGCGCCAGCAGCAGCAGCGTCGATGAGCAGTTCTTC. Translated, it gives CASSSSVDEQFF.